The clone carrying this TCR beta chain was counted between two and nine times. The data were obtained in a study of T-cell memory formation after mild COVID-19. TCRdb fed the 5' RACE reads into MiXCR, producing one record per CDR3 protein. The sample has 250,000 to 300,000 distinct CDR3 sequences; 15% to 20% are singletons. CDR1 and CDR2 from the germline V gene are MNHEY and SMNVEV (reference sequence). J lost 1 base, V lost 4 bases, and 5 bases had no gene match. This CDR3 comprises 16 residues. The chain is built from TRBV27 and TRBJ2-3; TRBD2 matches 10 bases. Material for sequencing was PBMCs or a T cell subset sorted from them (not recorded which). The TCR was taken from a man aged 18-30 years who had mild COVID-19 (a few samples of this study predate the infection). Cell type and time point are not known. The CDR3 DNA sequence: TGTGCCAGCAGTTCCCCAGGACTAGCGGGCACAGATACGCAGTATTTT. It codes for CASSSPGLAGTDTQYF.